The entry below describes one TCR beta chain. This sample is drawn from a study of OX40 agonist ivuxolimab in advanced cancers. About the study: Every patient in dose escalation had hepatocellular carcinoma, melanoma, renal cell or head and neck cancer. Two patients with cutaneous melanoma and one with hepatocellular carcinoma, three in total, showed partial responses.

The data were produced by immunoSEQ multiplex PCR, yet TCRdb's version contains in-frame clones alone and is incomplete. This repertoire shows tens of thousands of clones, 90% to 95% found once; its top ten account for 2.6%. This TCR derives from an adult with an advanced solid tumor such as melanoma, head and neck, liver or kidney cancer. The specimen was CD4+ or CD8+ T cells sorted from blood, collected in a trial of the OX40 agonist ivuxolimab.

This CDR3 reads CASSRITSGGVNEQFF. CDR3 sequence (DNA): TGTGCCAGCAGCCGAATTACTAGCGGAGGAGTGAATGAGCAGTTCTTC. V gene TRBV7-2 combines with J gene TRBJ2-1; TRBD2 matches at 8 bases. This CDR3 contains 16 residues. In germline, CDR1 is SGHTA, CDR2 FQGNSA. Trimming at V came to 5 bases and at J to 7 bases, leaving 13 bases not matched to a gene.